This T cell receptor (beta chain) stems from a study of graft-versus-host responses after intestinal transplantation. For the study at large: The whole recipient group had anti-thymocyte globulin induction followed by tacrolimus and steroids for around 3 years. Whole-study findings and limits: Marrow from the recipient contained GvH clones, some of which had appeared first in ileum or blood.

This clone was counted only a few times. Its antigen is unknown. Trimming removed 5 bases at V and 5 bases at J, with 15 bases between. CDR3 length equals 15 residues. Germline V lookup: CDR1 MDHEN, CDR2 SYDVKM. Some clones are missing from TCRdb's copy, which holds only in-frame ones; the method was immunoSEQ multiplex PCR. Of some 110,000 clones in the sample, approximately 90% were seen once. This receptor was taken from a human donor who was the organ donor for an intestinal transplant. This chain connects TRBV28 to TRBJ1-4, with a weak D call TRBD1 (5 bases). The sequenced sample was unstimulated CD4+ T cells sorted from spleen or lymph node cells, obtained before transplant. The CDR3 is CASSPRGRGNEKLFF. The CDR3, as DNA: TGTGCCAGCAGTCCCCGGGGACGAGGGAATGAAAAACTGTTTTTT.